The entry below describes one T cell receptor beta chain. After removal of 5 bases from V and 0 bases from J, the junction contained 4 bases not matched to a gene. In germline, CDR1 is SGHVS, CDR2 FQNEAQ. CDR3 length equals 15 residues. The data are from a study of control samples from healthy donors and cancer patients. TCRdb keeps only in-frame clones here, not all; method: immunoSEQ multiplex PCR. Altogether 120,000 or so clones are present, approximately 90% being singletons, with the ten largest covering around 3.5%. This receptor was obtained from a woman aged 60-70 years with lung cancer. Sample: PBMCs. V gene TRBV7-8 combines with J gene TRBJ2-7, with 10 bases lining up with TRBD1. The CDR3 nucleotides read TGTGCCAGCAGCCCCGGGACAGGGGACTCCTACGAGCAGTACTTC. Residues: CASSPGTGDSYEQYF.